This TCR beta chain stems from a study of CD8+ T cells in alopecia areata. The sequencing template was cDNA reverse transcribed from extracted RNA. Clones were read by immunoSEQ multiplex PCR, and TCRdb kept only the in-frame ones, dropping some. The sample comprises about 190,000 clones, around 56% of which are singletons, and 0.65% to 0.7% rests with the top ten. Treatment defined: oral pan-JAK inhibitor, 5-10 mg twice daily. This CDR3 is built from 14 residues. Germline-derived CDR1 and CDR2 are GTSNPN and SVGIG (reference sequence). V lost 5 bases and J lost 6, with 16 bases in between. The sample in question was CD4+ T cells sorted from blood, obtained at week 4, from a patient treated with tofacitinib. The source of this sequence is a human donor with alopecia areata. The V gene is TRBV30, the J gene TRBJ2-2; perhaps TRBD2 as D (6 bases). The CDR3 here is CAWGGGSWSGELFF. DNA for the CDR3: TGTGCCTGGGGTGGAGGGTCCTGGTCCGGGGAGCTGTTTTTT.